These 20 T cell receptor beta chains came from one sample sequenced in a study of regulatory T cells in long-lasting Graves disease. Arm-PCR of CDR3 regions with iRepertoire HTBI primers generated TCR beta libraries. TCRdb reanalysed the multiplex PCR reads using MiXCR and keeps one entry per CDR3 protein. Of around 360,000 distinct CDR3 sequences in the sample, around 15% were seen once. Time point described: newly diagnosed GD, antithyroid drugs for less than 3 months. The authors made the TCR library using RNA they extracted from PBMCs. This sample also appeared in a second study, on T cells in Graves' hyperthyroidism and ophthalmopathy.

Here the sequenced sample was peripheral blood mononuclear cells (PBMCs), taken at new diagnosis, from a patient treated with antithyroid drugs. The receptors were gathered from a woman under 30 with Graves disease.

This clonotype was recorded at least ten times. The rearrangement joins TRBV30 to TRBJ1-1; tentative D call: TRBD1 (5 bases). The germline gives CDR1 GTSNPN, CDR2 SVGIG (reference sequence). The CDR3 contains 12 residues. V dropped 5 bases and J dropped 1 base, with 8 bases sitting between them. CDR3 amino acids: CAWSRENTEAFF. The CDR3 DNA sequence: TGTGCCTGGTCCAGGGAGAACACTGAAGCTTTCTTT.

There are many counts of this clonotype. The J gene is TRBJ1-1, the V gene TRBV2; no firm D call. The germline V and J ends were trimmed by 4 bases and 7 bases, with 10 bases remaining between them. This CDR3 is built from 12 residues. Per the germline V gene, CDR1 is SNHLY and CDR2 is FYNNEI. CDR3: CASSVLAGEAFF. CDR3 bases: TGTGCCAGCAGTGTGCTGGCAGGTGAAGCTTTCTTT.

As to this clonotype: The limits of the CDR3 on the DNA are not certain, so only TCRdb's listed CDR3 is given. The chain recombines TRBV6-1 with TRBJ2-7; the table gives TRBD1 as D, unverified against the DNA. The CDR3 totals 15 residues, both ends included. Germline loops: CDR1 MNHNS, CDR2 SASEGT. The CDR3 reads CASSQVGQGIHEQHF.

This clonotype was observed at least ten times. This chain joins TRBV12-3 or TRBV12-4 and TRBJ1-1, with D tentatively TRBD1 (5 bases). This CDR3 has 14 amino acids. Trimming stripped 6 bases from V and 0 bases from J, with 11 bases between. CDR3 nucleotides: TGTGCCAGCAGCTTGGGCAGGGTGAACACTGAAGCTTTCTTT. It is translated as CASSLGRVNTEAFF.

V and J are TRBV6-2 or TRBV6-3 and TRBJ2-1; TRBD1 might be the D (6 bases). The V gene's germline CDR1 is MNHEY and CDR2 SVGEGT. V lost 8 bases and J lost 6, with 17 bases in between. The CDR3 is 14 residues long. CDR3 region: CASLRGNGFNEQFF. In nucleotides, the CDR3 is TGTGCCAGCCTGAGGGGGAATGGGTTCAATGAGCAGTTCTTC.

This clonotype was detected ten times or more. This chain uses TRBV7-9 with TRBJ2-1, with TRBD2 matching 9 bases. CDR3 size: 14 residues. V dropped 1 base and J dropped 10; count of bases not matched to a gene: 5. Germline V lookup: CDR1 SEHNR, CDR2 FQNEAQ (reference sequence). Here the CDR3 reads CASSLGGGAGEQFF. CDR3 nucleotides: TGTGCCAGCAGCTTAGGCGGGGGGGCCGGAGAGCAGTTCTTC.

A few counts support this clonotype. Germline is not matched at one junction end, which may reflect a read error. V is TRBV7-7 and J is TRBJ2-5; 7 bases match TRBD1. The germline V gene has CDR1 SSHAT and CDR2 FNYEAQ (reference sequence). CDR3 length equals 13 residues. The CDR3 loop is CASSFDNRGTQYF. The CDR3, as DNA: TGTGCTAGCAGCTTTGATAACAGGGGGACCCAGTACTTC. Variable domain in full (rest from reference TRBV7-7 and TRBJ2-5): GAGVSQSPRYKVTKRGQDVTLRCDPISSHATLYWYQQALGQGPEFLTYFNYEAQPDKSGLPSDRFSAERPEGSISTLTIQRTEQRDSAMYRCASSFDNRGTQYFGPGTRLLVL.

The table lists this clonotype with many counts. This chain uses TRBV5-5 with TRBJ2-2, with 15 bases that match TRBD2. Per germline, CDR1 SGHKS and CDR2 YYEKEE (reference sequence). There are 16 residues in the CDR3. V dropped 5 bases and J dropped 5; count of bases not matched to a gene: 4. CDR3 DNA: TGTGCCAGCAGTTCGGGACTAGCGGGAGGTACCGGGGAGCTGTTTTTT. This translates into CASSSGLAGGTGELFF.

This clonotype was observed many times. The chain recombines TRBV6-1 with TRBJ2-2, with TRBD1 matching 8 bases. Germline lookup yields CDR1 MNHNS and CDR2 SASEGT. Losses at the gene ends were 8 bases for V and 5 bases for J; bases not matched to a gene: 10. This CDR3 has 15 amino acids. CDR3 bases: TGTGCCAGCGGATCAGGGGGCGCGGGTACCGGGGAGCTGTTTTTT. Protein: CASGSGGAGTGELFF.

This clonotype was seen at least ten times. The V and J genes are TRBV19 and TRBJ1-1, with 9 bases lining up with TRBD1. This CDR3 is built from 14 residues. With V trimmed by 7 bases and J by 1 base, 4 bases remained unmatched. Germline assignment: CDR1 LNHDA and CDR2 SQIVND (reference sequence). DNA for the CDR3: TGTGCCAGTACGAAGACAGGGGGGAACACTGAAGCTTTCTTT. Protein product: CASTKTGGNTEAFF.

In this sample, this clonotype turned up many times. V usage is TRBV6-2 or TRBV6-3 and J usage is TRBJ2-1; D possibly matches TRBD1 or TRBD2 (5 bases each). V dropped 2 bases and J dropped 5 bases, with 10 bases sitting between them. Germline values: CDR1 MNHEY, CDR2 SVGEGT. The CDR3 contains 14 residues. CDR3 region: CASSYGTAHNEQFF. The CDR3 nucleotides are TGTGCCAGCAGTTACGGGACGGCCCACAATGAGCAGTTCTTC.

This clonotype has ten or more counts. This chain connects TRBV29-1 to TRBJ1-1; D unclear. This CDR3 region has 15 residues. V lost 0 bases, J lost 1 base, and 12 bases lay in between. CDR1 and CDR2 (germline): SQVTM, ANQGSEA. CDR3 residues: CSVEDLLGGNTEAFF. The CDR3 DNA is TGCAGCGTTGAAGACCTCTTGGGAGGGAACACTGAAGCTTTCTTT.

This clonotype was counted only a few times. A single base separates this from a much larger clone, so it may be a read error. The chain links TRBV5-1 to TRBJ2-1; perhaps TRBD2 as D (6 bases). The CDR3 extends over 13 amino acids. Deletions cut 5 bases from V and 7 bases from J, with 13 bases between. Germline CDR1 reads SGHRS; CDR2 reads YFSETQ. The CDR3 loop reads CASRVTGENEQFF. The CDR3 nucleotides read TGCGCCAGCAGGGTAACGGGGGAAAATGAGCAGTTCTTC.

In this sample, this clonotype turned up many times. The CDR3 loop is CSARSGGALETQYF. The CDR3 DNA reads TGCAGTGCACGTAGCGGGGGGGCGTTAGAGACCCAGTACTTC. V is TRBV20-1 and J is TRBJ2-5; 11 bases are shared with TRBD2. Per germline, CDR1 DFQATT and CDR2 SNEGSKA (reference sequence). V dropped 6 bases and J dropped 4; count of bases not matched to a gene: 7. The CDR3 is 14 amino acids.

This clonotype occurred a few times. The chain carries TRBV12-3 or TRBV12-4 and TRBJ1-6; TRBD1 matches at 9 bases. Trimming removed 4 bases from V and 13 bases from J; junction bases left unmatched: 11. The CDR3 runs to 15 residues. The DNA for the CDR3 is TGTGCCAGCAGTTGGGGACAGGGTGAAATTGGGCCCCTCCACTTT. As protein: CASSWGQGEIGPLHF.

This clonotype has at least ten counts. The V gene is TRBV12-3 or TRBV12-4, the J gene TRBJ2-2, with 14 bases aligning to TRBD2. After removal of 10 bases from V and 6 bases from J, the junction contained 16 bases not matched to a gene. This CDR3 region has 18 residues. The CDR3 reads CATPPGLAGGQSPGELFF. In DNA form, the CDR3 reads TGTGCCACCCCGCCCGGACTAGCGGGGGGCCAGAGCCCCGGGGAGCTGTTTTTT.

J is TRBJ1-5 and V is TRBV19; D is ambiguous. Trimming shortened V by 5 bases and J by 7 bases, and 9 bases separated the two germline ends. The CDR3 has 12 amino acids. CDR1 and CDR2 from the germline V gene are LNHDA and SQIVND (reference sequence). DNA of the CDR3: TGTGCCAGTAGTCCGGACCTGCAGCCCCAGCATTTT. It codes for CASSPDLQPQHF.

This clonotype appeared many times. V gene TRBV7-9 combines with J gene TRBJ2-1, with 10 bases that match TRBD1. V lost 1 base, J lost 5 bases, and 5 bases stayed unmatched. The CDR3 consists of 16 residues. CDR1 SEHNR and CDR2 FQNEAQ come from the germline V gene (reference sequence). This CDR3 is CASSLGGDRGHNEQFF. For the CDR3, the DNA is TGTGCCAGCAGCTTAGGGGGGGACAGGGGTCACAATGAGCAGTTCTTC.

The sample holds many counts of this clonotype. This chain uses TRBV28 with TRBJ1-5; D is unclear. There are 16 residues in the CDR3. Germline values: CDR1 MDHEN, CDR2 SYDVKM. V lost 10 bases and J lost 4, with 23 bases in between. CDR3 residues: CANAPGPGLLNQPQHF. The CDR3 region has the DNA TGTGCCAACGCCCCCGGGCCAGGACTACTAAATCAGCCCCAGCATTTT.

The sample holds many counts of this clonotype. V gene TRBV2 combines with J gene TRBJ1-2; possibly TRBD1 for D (6 bases). The CDR3 sequence is 15 residues long. V dropped 6 bases and J dropped 3 bases, with 17 bases sitting between them. Germline V gene data show CDR1 as SNHLY and CDR2 as FYNNEI. The CDR3 sequence is CASRPQTGPYYGYTF. The CDR3 nucleotides read TGTGCCAGCAGACCACAGACAGGCCCTTACTATGGCTACACCTTC.